This T cell receptor beta chain was captured in a study of shared clonotypes between healthy human individuals. Study context: The cohort had two women and a few men, ages 18 to 49. For every donor, three CD4 naive, three CD4 memory, two CD8 naive and one CD8 memory plates were used.

Study-level points and caveats: A generally larger estimated richness was seen in naive subsets than in memory subsets.

Sequencing was performed with immunoSEQ multiplex PCR; in TCRdb, only in-frame clones are kept and a portion is missing. Among hundreds of thousands of clones, about 98% were seen once, and the ten largest hold around 0.3%. Only CD45RO-negative cells positively selected for CCR7 counted as naive CD8 cells, so terminally differentiated effector memory CD45RA+ cells were excluded. Turning to this clone: As yet, its antigen is unknown.

The sequence was obtained from a man aged 25-45 years in good health. The sample was naive CD8+ T cells sorted from blood.

CDR3 nucleotide sequence: TGTGCCAGCACCTTGACCGGGACAGTCTATGAAAAACTGTTTTTT. Translated: CASTLTGTVYEKLFF. The gene calls are TRBV28 and TRBJ1-4; 7 bases match TRBD1. V dropped 7 bases and J dropped 6; count of bases not matched to a gene: 11. Germline V gene data show CDR1 as MDHEN and CDR2 as SYDVKM. This CDR3 region has 15 residues.